These 19 T cell receptor gamma chains came from one sample sequenced in a study of Vδ1+ human thymocytes. Antigen specificity for these receptors is unknown. Sequences come from RNA converted to cDNA by reverse transcription. Pooled V-gene forward primers with one constant-region reverse primer generated the CDR3 amplicons by multiplex PCR. TCRdb re-called the multiplex PCR reads via CATT. This table has about 27,000 gamma-chain clones, roughly a fifth appearing once. The study, taken as a whole, reports: Thymic TRG and TRD repertoires appeared highly polyclonal, with Gaussian CDR3 length distributions.

The sequenced sample consisted of Vdelta1+ gamma-delta thymocytes from the thymus. Subset given: FACS-sorted CD3+ TCRalphabeta- TCRVdelta1+ TCRVdelta2- thymocytes. All receptors derive from a boy under two years old who had congenital heart surgery.

Note on this clone: The DNA is omitted, as the CDR3 cannot be located on it reliably, and the CDR3 follows TCRdb's listing. This sequence joins TRGV9 and TRGJ1 or TRGJ2. The germline V gene has CDR1 GITISATS and CDR2 ISYDGTV (reference sequence). The CDR3 has 20 amino acids, counting both end residues. CDR3 protein: CALWEHETLWQWNNSNMKLF.

The chain couples TRGV3 to TRGJ1 or TRGJ2. The CDR3 contains 14 residues. Germline V gene lookup returns CDR1 VTNTFY and CDR2 YDVSTARD (reference sequence). After removal of 0 bases from V and 6 bases from J, the junction contained 8 bases not matched to a gene. DNA for the CDR3: TGTGCCACCTGGGACAGGGAGTTTCGTTATAAGAAACTCTTT. The encoded protein is CATWDREFRYKKLF.

Note on this clone: An end of the junction differs from the germline gene, which may be a read error. V and J are TRGV5 and TRGJ1 or TRGJ2. The CDR3 has 11 residues. Germline V gene sequence: CDR1 VINAFY, CDR2 YDVSNSKD. The chain's CDR3 is CATHNYYKKLF. In nucleotides, the CDR3 is TGCGCCACCCACAATTATTATAAGAAACTCTTT.

This clone was seen more than once but under ten times. This chain links TRGV5 with TRGJ1 or TRGJ2. Unmatched junction bases numbered 5, after V lost 0 bases and J lost 3 bases. Germline loops: CDR1 VINAFY, CDR2 YDVSNSKD. The CDR3 loop spans 14 amino acids. CDR3 sequence: CATWDRLAYYKKLF. The CDR3 DNA reads TGTGCCACCTGGGACAGGCTGGCTTATTATAAGAAACTCTTT.

This clone was detected only a few times. No call exists for the J gene, whereas the V gene is TRGV9. CDR3 length: 10 amino acids. Germline lookup yields CDR1 GITISATS and CDR2 ISYDGTV (reference sequence). Written as DNA, the CDR3 is TGTGCCTATGTTCAAGAGACCCAGTACTTC. Residues: CAYVQETQYF.

This clone was counted a few times. The V and J genes are TRGV9 and TRGJ1 or TRGJ2. V lost 3 bases to trimming and J lost 12 bases; unmatched junction nucleotides: 14. The CDR3 has 13 amino acids. Germline values: CDR1 GITISATS, CDR2 ISYDGTV (reference sequence). CDR3 bases: TGTGCCTTGTGGGAGACCGTGCATGAGGGGAAACTCTTT. It specifies CALWETVHEGKLF.

The genes are TRGV8 and TRGJ1 or TRGJ2. V lost 3 bases and J lost 12; bases outside the gene matches: 11. Germline V lookup: CDR1 VENAVY, CDR2 YDSYNSRV. The CDR3 is 12 residues long. Here the CDR3 reads CATWDGRRMKLF. The DNA of the CDR3 is TGTGCCACCTGGGATGGGCGGAGGATGAAACTCTTT.

This clone has just a few counts. V and J are TRGV4 and TRGJ1 or TRGJ2. There are 13 residues in the CDR3. Germline V gene data show CDR1 as EGSTGY and CDR2 as YDSYTSSV. Trimming took 5 bases from V and 1 from J; bases not matched to a gene: 5. The CDR3 DNA reads as TGTGCCACCTGGGGAGAAAATTATTATAAGAAACTCTTT. Its protein product is CATWGENYYKKLF.

The chain couples TRGV9 to TRGJ1 or TRGJ2. Germline CDR1 is GITISATS and CDR2 is ISYDGTV (reference sequence). Trimming at V came to 1 base and at J to 8 bases, leaving 11 bases not matched to a gene. The CDR3 consists of 14 residues. The CDR3, as DNA: TGTGCCTTGTGGGAGGTACCCAAGGGCAATAAGAAACTCTTT. Translation: CALWEVPKGNKKLF.

This clone was seen a few times. The chain recombines TRGV3 with TRGJ1 or TRGJ2. Losses at the gene ends were 0 bases for V and 3 bases for J; bases not matched to a gene: 8. Germline V CDR1 and CDR2: VTNTFY, YDVSTARD (reference sequence). This CDR3 is built from 15 residues. This chain's CDR3 is CATWDRLEVYYKKLF. CDR3 coding DNA: TGTGCCACCTGGGACAGGCTTGAGGTTTATTATAAGAAACTCTTT.

This clone has just a few counts. V is TRGV2 and J is TRGJ1 or TRGJ2. The CDR3 has 12 amino acids. Germline trimming cut 0 bases from V and 8 bases from J; bases unmatched to any gene: 4. CDR1 and CDR2 (germline): EGSNGY, YDSYNSKV. CDR3 sequence: CATWDGGHKKLF. The CDR3 DNA is TGTGCCACCTGGGACGGGGGCCATAAGAAACTCTTT.

This rearrangement joins TRGV2 to TRGJ1 or TRGJ2. The length of the CDR3 is 13 residues. Germline CDR1 and CDR2: EGSNGY and YDSYNSKV. The V and J ends lost 0 bases and 12 bases, in that order; junction bases with no gene match: 11. This CDR3 reads CATWDGRLPRKLF. CDR3 DNA sequence: TGTGCCACCTGGGACGGGCGTCTTCCGAGGAAACTCTTT.

About this clone: One junction end disagrees with the germline gene, perhaps due to a read error. The chain combines TRGV5 with TRGJP2. CDR1 and CDR2 (germline): VINAFY, YDVSNSKD. The CDR3 contains 15 residues. The CDR3 coding sequence is TGTGCCACCTGGGACTTCTATAGTATTGATTGGATCAAGACGTTT. Translating gives CATWDFYSIDWIKTF.

Note on this clone: The sample carries other DNA sequences with the same CDR3. V gene TRGV4 combines with J gene TRGJ1 or TRGJ2. The V and J ends lost 0 bases and 9 bases, in that order; junction bases with no gene match: 5. This CDR3 is 12 amino acids long. Germline CDR1 is EGSTGY and CDR2 is YDSYTSSV. In DNA form, the CDR3 reads TGTGCCACCTGGGATGGGCCCCGTAAGAAACTCTTT. Amino acids: CATWDGPRKKLF.

This clone was found a few times. The genes are TRGV8 and TRGJ1 or TRGJ2. Germline CDR1 reads VENAVY; CDR2 reads YDSYNSRV. This CDR3 is 13 amino acids long. J lost 4 bases, V lost 3 bases, and 6 bases had no gene match. CDR3 residues: CATWDYIYYKKLF. The CDR3 DNA is TGTGCCACCTGGGATTATATCTATTATAAGAAACTCTTT.

This clone was detected only a few times. The chain carries TRGV5 and TRGJ1 or TRGJ2. The CDR3 length is 14 residues. With 0 bases clipped from V and 5 bases from J, the junction kept 7 bases outside the gene matches. The germline CDR1 and CDR2 sequences are VINAFY and YDVSNSKD. The DNA of the CDR3 is TGTGCCACCTGGGACAGGCCGGTAAATTATAAGAAACTCTTT. Its protein is CATWDRPVNYKKLF.

This clone was seen a handful of times. Other DNA variants within this sample encode the same CDR3. The chain recombines TRGV9 with TRGJP. The germline V gene encodes CDR1 GITISATS and CDR2 ISYDGTV (reference sequence). The CDR3 sequence is 16 residues long. V trimming: 2 bases; J trimming: 7 bases; junction bases outside the gene matches: 5. CDR3 loop: CALWEAGELGKKIKVF. CDR3 DNA: TGTGCCTTGTGGGAGGCCGGGGAGTTGGGCAAAAAAATCAAGGTATTT.

With respect to this clone: The sample carries other DNA sequences with the same CDR3. The chain has TRGV9 and TRGJP. The CDR3 has 17 amino acids. The germline V gene has CDR1 GITISATS and CDR2 ISYDGTV (reference sequence). V lost 2 bases, J lost 3 bases, and 4 bases stayed unmatched. The CDR3 here is CALWEAPQELGKKIKVF. The DNA for the CDR3 is TGTGCCTTGTGGGAGGCCCCGCAAGAGTTGGGCAAAAAAATCAAGGTATTT.

This clone has more than one count but fewer than ten. The chain couples TRGV4 to TRGJ1 or TRGJ2. The germline gives CDR1 EGSTGY, CDR2 YDSYTSSV. V shed 5 bases and J 0 bases; nucleotides not matched to a gene: 7. This CDR3 spans 14 amino acids. The CDR3, as DNA: TGTGCCACCTGGGCTACTATGAATTATTATAAGAAACTCTTT. Translated, it gives CATWATMNYYKKLF.